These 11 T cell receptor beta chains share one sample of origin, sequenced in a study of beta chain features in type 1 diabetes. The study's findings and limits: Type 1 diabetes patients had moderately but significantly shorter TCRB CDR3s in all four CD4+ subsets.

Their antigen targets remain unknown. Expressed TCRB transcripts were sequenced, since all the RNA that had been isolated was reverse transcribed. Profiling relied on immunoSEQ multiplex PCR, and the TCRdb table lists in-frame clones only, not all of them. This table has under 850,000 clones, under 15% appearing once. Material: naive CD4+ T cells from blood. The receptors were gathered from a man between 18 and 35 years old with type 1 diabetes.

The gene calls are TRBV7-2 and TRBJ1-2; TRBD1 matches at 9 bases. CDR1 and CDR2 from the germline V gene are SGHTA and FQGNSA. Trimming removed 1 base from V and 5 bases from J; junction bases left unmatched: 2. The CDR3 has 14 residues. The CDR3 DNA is TGTGCCAGCAGCTTAGGGGGACAGGGTTATGGCTACACCTTC. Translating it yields CASSLGGQGYGYTF.

The CDR3 loop reads CSVEGLSGGGNYGYTF. The CDR3 nucleotides are TGCAGCGTTGAAGGATTGTCGGGGGGCGGTAACTATGGCTACACCTTC. The chain joins TRBV29-1 to TRBJ1-2; D possibly corresponds to TRBD1 (6 bases). Germline V CDR1 and CDR2: SQVTM, ANQGSEA. Trimming left V 1 base short and J 1 base short, with 16 bases between. There are 16 residues in the CDR3.

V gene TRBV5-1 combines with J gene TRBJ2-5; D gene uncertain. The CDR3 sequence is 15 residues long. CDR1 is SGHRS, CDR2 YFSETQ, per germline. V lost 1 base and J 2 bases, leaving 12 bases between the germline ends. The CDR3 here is CASSLSLGRQETQYF. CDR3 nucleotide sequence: TGCGCCAGCAGCTTGTCACTGGGCAGGCAAGAGACCCAGTACTTC.

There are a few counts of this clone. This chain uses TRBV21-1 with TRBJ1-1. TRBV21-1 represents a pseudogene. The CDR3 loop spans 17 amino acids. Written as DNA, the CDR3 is TGTGCCAGCAGCAAAGCGCCTACGAAGAAGATGAACACTGAAGCTTTCTTT. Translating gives CASSKAPTKKMNTEAFF.

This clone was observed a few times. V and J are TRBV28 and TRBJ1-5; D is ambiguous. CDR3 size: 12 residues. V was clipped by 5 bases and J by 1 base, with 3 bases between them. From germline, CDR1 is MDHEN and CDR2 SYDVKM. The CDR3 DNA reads TGTGCCAGCAGTGAGAGCAATCAGCCCCAGCATTTT. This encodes CASSESNQPQHF.

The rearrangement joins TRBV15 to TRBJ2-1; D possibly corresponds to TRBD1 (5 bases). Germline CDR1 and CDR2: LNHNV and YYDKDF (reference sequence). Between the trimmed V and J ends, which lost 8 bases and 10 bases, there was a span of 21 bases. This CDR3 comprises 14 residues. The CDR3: CATGSKYQGNEQFF. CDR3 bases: TGTGCCACCGGTAGCAAATACCAGGGCAACGAGCAGTTCTTC.

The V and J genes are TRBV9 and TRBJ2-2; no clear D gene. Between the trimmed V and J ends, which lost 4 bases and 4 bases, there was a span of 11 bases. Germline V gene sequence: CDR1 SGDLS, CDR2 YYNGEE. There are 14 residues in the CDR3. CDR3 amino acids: CASSTAPSTGELFF. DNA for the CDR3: TGTGCCAGCAGCACCGCCCCCAGCACCGGGGAGCTGTTTTTT.

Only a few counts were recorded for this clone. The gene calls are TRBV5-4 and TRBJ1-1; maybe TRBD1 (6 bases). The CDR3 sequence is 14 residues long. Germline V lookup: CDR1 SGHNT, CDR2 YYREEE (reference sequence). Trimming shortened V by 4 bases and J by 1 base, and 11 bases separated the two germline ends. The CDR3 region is CASSADRTNTEAFF. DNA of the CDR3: TGTGCCAGCAGCGCCGACAGGACGAACACTGAAGCTTTCTTT.

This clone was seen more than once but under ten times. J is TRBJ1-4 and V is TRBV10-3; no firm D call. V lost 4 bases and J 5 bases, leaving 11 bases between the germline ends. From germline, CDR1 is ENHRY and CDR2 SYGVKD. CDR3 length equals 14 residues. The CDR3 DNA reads TGTGCCATCAGTGGGAGCGCCACGAATGAAAAACTGTTTTTT. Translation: CAISGSATNEKLFF.

CDR3 sequence (DNA): TGTGCCAGCAGCTCACGGGGGACAGGGAATGAGCAGTTCTTC. Its translation: CASSSRGTGNEQFF. The chain uses TRBV5-8 and TRBJ2-1; 9 nucleotides align to TRBD1. CDR3 length: 14 amino acids. V was pared by 3 bases and J by 7 bases, with 5 bases of the junction left unmatched. Germline V gene data show CDR1 as SGHTS and CDR2 as YDEGEE.

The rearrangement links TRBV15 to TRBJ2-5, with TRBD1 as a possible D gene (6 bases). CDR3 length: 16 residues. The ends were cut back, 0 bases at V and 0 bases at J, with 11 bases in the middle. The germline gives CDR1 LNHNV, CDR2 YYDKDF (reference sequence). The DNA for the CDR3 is TGTGCCACCAGCAGAGACAGGGGTCGGTACCAAGAGACCCAGTACTTC. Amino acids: CATSRDRGRYQETQYF. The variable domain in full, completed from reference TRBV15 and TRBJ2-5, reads DAMVIQNPRYQVTQFGKPVTLSCSQTLNHNVMYWYQQKSSQAPKLLFHYYDKDFNNEADTPDNFQSRRPNTSFCFLDIRSPGLGDTAMYLCATSRDRGRYQETQYFGPGTRLLVL.